One and the same sample provided the 20 T cell receptor beta chains below, sequenced in a study of CD8 T cells in Susac syndrome. Random-hexamer reverse transcription was applied to about 0.5 to 1 ug RNA. One entry per CDR3 protein, called by TCRdb with MiXCR from the immunoSEQ multiplex PCR reads. The table has a few hundred thousand distinct CDR3 sequences, about 95% seen once. The specimen sequenced was CD4+ T cells from PBMCs. These TCRs come from a human donor with multiple sclerosis.

The chain uses TRBV7-3 and TRBJ2-5; D is possibly TRBD2 (6 bases). The CDR3 is 15 amino acids. Trimming left V 2 bases short and J 5 bases short, with 15 bases between. The germline CDR1 and CDR2 sequences are SGHTA and FQGTGA. The CDR3 protein is CASSLGLSQKETQYF. The CDR3 nucleotides are TGTGCCAGCAGCTTAGGACTATCACAAAAGGAGACCCAGTACTTC.

This chain uses TRBV30 with TRBJ2-1, with D possibly matching TRBD2 (6 bases). The CDR3 has 12 residues. CDR1 and CDR2 (germline): GTSNPN, SVGIG (reference sequence). V lost 4 bases and J lost 9, with 13 bases in between. CDR3: CAWMSFGGEQFF. DNA for the CDR3: TGTGCCTGGATGAGCTTCGGGGGTGAGCAGTTCTTC.

The chain links TRBV7-2 to TRBJ2-7, with D hard to call. The V end lost 3 bases, the J end lost 6 bases, and 15 bases lay between the germline ends. Germline values: CDR1 SGHTA, CDR2 FQGNSA. CDR3 length equals 14 residues. The CDR3 here is CASSFSERHAEQYF. Written as DNA, the CDR3 is TGTGCCAGCAGCTTTTCGGAGAGACACGCCGAGCAGTACTTC.

CDR3 bases: TGTGCCACCGGGGGGCCACCGGGACACGCCTACGAGCAGTACTTC. This gives the protein CATGGPPGHAYEQYF. V usage is TRBV24-1 and J usage is TRBJ2-7, with D perhaps TRBD1 or TRBD2 (6 bases each). The V gene lost 9 bases and the J gene lost 2 bases, with 19 bases spanning the gap. This CDR3 is 15 amino acids long. CDR1 and CDR2 (germline): KGHDR, SFDVKD.

The chain is built from TRBV5-1 and TRBJ1-1; D call uncertain. This CDR3 has 12 residues. Between the trimmed V and J ends, which lost 0 bases and 7 bases, there was a span of 7 bases. Per the germline V gene, CDR1 is SGHRS and CDR2 is YFSETQ. CDR3: CASSLGYSEAFF. The CDR3 DNA follows: TGCGCCAGCAGCTTGGGCTACAGTGAAGCTTTCTTT.

The chain employs TRBV9 and TRBJ1-2; no reliable D call. The CDR3 runs to 13 residues. Germline values: CDR1 SGDLS, CDR2 YYNGEE. Deletions cut 2 bases from V and 0 bases from J, with 5 bases between. CDR3 DNA sequence: TGTGCCAGCAGCGTCCTGTCTAACTATGGCTACACCTTC. Translating it yields CASSVLSNYGYTF.

The V gene is TRBV6-5, the J gene TRBJ2-3; D is unresolved. V was trimmed by 8 bases and J by 4 bases, leaving 19 bases between them. CDR1 is MNHEY and CDR2 is SVGAGI in the germline V gene. The CDR3 spans 15 residues. CDR3 sequence: CASGYDPFRSDTQYF. In DNA form, the CDR3 reads TGTGCCAGCGGATACGACCCATTTAGATCAGATACGCAGTATTTT.

V is TRBV19 and J is TRBJ2-1; 7 bases are a match to TRBD2. The CDR3 runs to 17 residues. V trimming: 6 bases; J trimming: 7 bases; junction bases outside the gene matches: 18. Per the germline V gene, CDR1 is LNHDA and CDR2 is SQIVND (reference sequence). The CDR3 loop reads CASRSLGASGARNEQFF. CDR3 sequence (DNA): TGTGCCAGTAGAAGCCTCGGAGCTAGCGGTGCGAGGAATGAGCAGTTCTTC.

The chain employs TRBV2 and TRBJ2-5, with D unresolved. The CDR3 extends over 13 amino acids. The germline CDR1 and CDR2 sequences are SNHLY and FYNNEI. Trimming stripped 1 base from V and 6 bases from J, with 9 bases between. The CDR3 DNA reads as TGTGCCAGCAGTGAAGAGCGTGCGAAGACCCAGTACTTC. Translated: CASSEERAKTQYF. The variable domain in full, with the rest retrieved from reference TRBV2 and TRBJ2-5, is EPEVTQTPSHQVTQMGQEVILRCVPISNHLYFYWYRQILGQKVEFLVSFYNNEISEKSEIFDDQFSVERPDGSNFTLKIRSTKLEDSAMYFCASSEERAKTQYFGPGTRLLVL.

This chain links TRBV5-1 with TRBJ2-7, with a weak D call TRBD2 (6 bases). Germline V gene data show CDR1 as SGHRS and CDR2 as YFSETQ. V lost 2 bases and J lost 4, with 10 bases in between. The CDR3 runs 13 residues. The CDR3 loop is CASSFGGRYEQYF. Written as DNA, the CDR3 is TGCGCCAGCAGCTTCGGTGGGAGGTACGAGCAGTACTTC.

The chain has TRBV12-3 or TRBV12-4 and TRBJ2-4, with TRBD1 identical over 7 bases. The CDR3 totals 14 residues. Trimming took 6 bases from V and 5 from J; bases not matched to a gene: 7. The CDR3 loop is CASRRGQTENIQYF. CDR3 DNA sequence: TGTGCCAGCAGACGGGGACAGACAGAAAACATTCAGTACTTC.

V usage is TRBV2 and J usage is TRBJ2-7; 7 nucleotides agree with TRBD2. Germline CDR1 and CDR2: SNHLY and FYNNEI. The CDR3 spans 15 residues. J was trimmed by 3 bases and V by 2 bases; bases with no gene match: 7. Written as DNA, the CDR3 is TGTGCCAGCAGTGAAACCCGACTAGCAGTCTACGAGCAGTACTTC. Its translation: CASSETRLAVYEQYF.

The rearrangement uses TRBV12-3 or TRBV12-4 and TRBJ2-7; 8 bases agree with TRBD2. The CDR3 contains 14 residues. V trimming: 3 bases; J trimming: 2 bases; junction bases outside the gene matches: 3. The CDR3 region has the DNA TGTGCCAGCAGTTTGGCGGGAGGCGCCTACGAGCAGTACTTC. Protein: CASSLAGGAYEQYF.

V gene TRBV5-4 combines with J gene TRBJ2-5; TRBD1 is a possible D gene (5 bases). The germline V gene encodes CDR1 SGHNT and CDR2 YYREEE (reference sequence). This CDR3 spans 15 amino acids. V was cut by 5 bases and J by 1 base, with 15 bases left in between. CDR3 loop: CASRSRTQGQETQYF. The CDR3 nucleotides read TGTGCCAGCAGGTCCAGGACGCAGGGCCAAGAGACCCAGTACTTC.

V gene TRBV3-1 combines with J gene TRBJ2-2; no reliable D call. V was cut by 6 bases and J by 4 bases, with 6 bases left in between. Germline assignment: CDR1 LGHDT and CDR2 YNNKEL (reference sequence). The CDR3 is 12 residues long. The CDR3: CASRAITGELFF. For the CDR3, the DNA is TGTGCCAGCAGGGCAATCACCGGGGAGCTGTTTTTT.

The chain combines TRBV12-3 or TRBV12-4 with TRBJ2-1; D is unclear. The CDR3 contains 15 residues. The ends were cut back, 7 bases at V and 2 bases at J, with 15 bases in the middle. Here the CDR3 DNA reads TGTGCCAGCACCCCTGCTTTGCCTACCTACAATGAGCAGTTCTTC. Translating gives CASTPALPTYNEQFF.

The CDR3: CASSQGLRTSTDTQYF. The CDR3, as DNA: TGTGCCAGCAGCCAAGGCCTGCGTACTAGCACAGATACGCAGTATTTT. The V and J genes are TRBV3-1 and TRBJ2-3; D unresolved. The CDR3 covers 16 residues. The germline V gene has CDR1 LGHDT and CDR2 YNNKEL (reference sequence). V dropped 1 base and J dropped 0 bases, with 11 bases sitting between them.

The chain employs TRBV30 and TRBJ1-2; perhaps TRBD1 as D (5 bases). The CDR3 is 13 amino acids. The V gene lost 3 bases and the J gene lost 3 bases, with 11 bases spanning the gap. Germline V CDR1 and CDR2: GTSNPN, SVGIG (reference sequence). Written as DNA, the CDR3 is TGTGCCTGGAGCAGGGAGGGGTACTATGGCTACACCTTC. Protein sequence: CAWSREGYYGYTF.

The V call is TRBV7-3, the J call TRBJ1-1; unclear D gene. The CDR3 has 13 residues. The germline CDR1 and CDR2 sequences are SGHTA and FQGTGA. Trimming took off 3 bases at V and 3 bases at J, with 8 bases between the two ends. In DNA form, the CDR3 reads TGTGCCAGCAGCTTCGGGTTGGACACTGAAGCTTTCTTT. This sequence encodes CASSFGLDTEAFF.

This chain uses TRBV4-2 with TRBJ1-6; 12 nucleotides match TRBD1. The trim removed 3 bases at V and 9 bases at J, leaving 0 bases unmatched. This CDR3 comprises 14 residues. Germline loops: CDR1 LGHNA, CDR2 YNFKEQ. CDR3 protein: CASSQGQGASPLHF. The CDR3 DNA sequence: TGTGCCAGCAGCCAGGGACAGGGGGCTTCACCCCTCCACTTT.